These 32 T cell receptor beta chains were sequenced from one sample in a study of blood T cells in healthy people across ages. The authors ran a second PCR of about 6 to 11 cycles using a sample-barcoded 5' primer and a J-beta primer mix. TCRdb processed the 5' RACE reads anew with MiXCR; each CDR3 protein has one entry. Here the sample spans 920,000 or so distinct CDR3 sequences, more than 40% being singletons. Sequenced: blood. These receptors all stem from a woman between 55 and 75 years old in good health.

The genes are TRBV5-1 and TRBJ1-2, with unresolved D. Germline CDR1 and CDR2: SGHRS and YFSETQ. CDR3 length equals 13 residues. The V gene lost 4 bases and the J gene lost 6 bases, with 13 bases spanning the gap. CDR3 region: CASSVKRDNGYTF. The DNA for the CDR3 is TGCGCCAGCAGCGTGAAAAGGGATAATGGCTACACCTTC.

This clonotype was detected ten times or more. The chain recombines TRBV13 with TRBJ2-6; 9 bases align to TRBD1. Germline V gene sequence: CDR1 PRHDT, CDR2 FYEKMQ (reference sequence). This CDR3 comprises 15 residues. The trim removed 6 bases at V and 4 bases at J, leaving 4 bases unmatched. CDR3 protein: CASRIQGAGANVLTF. CDR3 sequence (DNA): TGTGCCAGCAGGATACAGGGGGCCGGGGCCAACGTCCTGACTTTC.

This clonotype was recorded a few times. The CDR3 DNA is TGTGCCAGCTCACCCGAGATCCAAGAGACCCAGTACTTC. This codes for CASSPEIQETQYF. This chain joins TRBV18 and TRBJ2-5; D ambiguous. The CDR3 totals 13 residues. V shed 3 bases and J shed 1 base, with 6 bases lying between them. Germline V lookup: CDR1 KGHSH, CDR2 LQKENI.

There are a few counts of this clonotype. The chain recombines TRBV20-1 with TRBJ2-7; D remains unclear. Trimming pared 5 bases from V and 4 bases from J, leaving 15 bases between. From germline, CDR1 is DFQATT and CDR2 SNEGSKA (reference sequence). The CDR3 is made up of 13 amino acids. The DNA of the CDR3 is TGCAGTGCTCCCCCCTCCGGGCGTTACGAGCAGTACTTC. Its protein product is CSAPPSGRYEQYF.

The chain recombines TRBV28 with TRBJ2-7, with unresolved D. Germline values: CDR1 MDHEN, CDR2 SYDVKM. Between the trimmed V and J ends, which lost 4 bases and 6 bases, there was a span of 13 bases. The CDR3 consists of 13 residues. In nucleotides, the CDR3 is TGTGCCAGCAGTTCCCCCCCTGGCCGCGAGCAGTACTTC. It specifies CASSSPPGREQYF.

The chain employs TRBV29-1 and TRBJ2-7; 7 bases match TRBD2. In germline, CDR1 is SQVTM, CDR2 ANQGSEA. The J segment lost 4 bases and the V segment lost 4 bases, leaving 7 bases of the junction unmatched. This CDR3 has 13 residues. CDR3 DNA: TGCAGCGTTGGCGGCGGGAGTTGGTACGAGCAGTACTTC. Residues: CSVGGGSWYEQYF.

The chain joins TRBV7-8 to TRBJ2-7; 8 nucleotides align to TRBD1. From germline, CDR1 is SGHVS and CDR2 FQNEAQ. V lost 5 bases, J lost 7 bases, and 13 bases stayed unmatched. This CDR3 has 15 residues. The chain's CDR3 is CASSVWGQALGEQYF. DNA of the CDR3: TGTGCCAGCAGCGTTTGGGGACAGGCCTTGGGGGAGCAGTACTTC.

The chain couples TRBV7-9 to TRBJ1-6; D gene unclear. CDR1 SEHNR and CDR2 FQNEAQ come from the germline V gene (reference sequence). This CDR3 is 15 amino acids long. The V and J ends lost 3 bases and 7 bases respectively, with 13 bases between them. This CDR3 reads CASSLSIGTNSPLHF. CDR3 bases: TGTGCCAGCAGCTTGAGCATAGGAACCAATTCACCCCTCCACTTT.

The chain is built from TRBV20-1 and TRBJ2-1, with 8 nucleotides matching TRBD2. The CDR3 sequence is 13 residues long. The germline gives CDR1 DFQATT, CDR2 SNEGSKA (reference sequence). J lost 8 bases, V lost 5 bases, and 8 bases had no gene match. CDR3 DNA: TGCAGTGCTTTGTTAGCGGGGACGGATGAGCAGTTCTTC. Translating it yields CSALLAGTDEQFF.

This clonotype was detected only a few times. The CDR3 DNA sequence: TGTGCCAGCAGTGACCAGGGGGTGATCTACGAGCAGTACTTC. Translated: CASSDQGVIYEQYF. V usage is TRBV2 and J usage is TRBJ2-7; 7 nucleotides line up with TRBD1. Trimming removed 3 bases from V and 3 bases from J; junction bases left unmatched: 5. CDR1 is SNHLY, CDR2 FYNNEI, per germline. CDR3 size: 14 residues.

This clonotype was seen a few times. The chain recombines TRBV4-1 with TRBJ2-5, with TRBD2 identical over 7 bases. The ends lost 5 bases at V and 5 bases at J; junction bases unmatched: 5. This CDR3 has 13 residues. Germline values: CDR1 MGHRA, CDR2 YSYEKL. The CDR3 DNA is TGCGCCAGCAGCTGGACTAGGGCTGAGACCCAGTACTTC. Amino acids: CASSWTRAETQYF.

The rearrangement links TRBV7-6 to TRBJ2-1; 11 bases fit TRBD2. Germline CDR1 is SGHVS and CDR2 is FNYEAQ. The CDR3 spans 15 residues. The V segment lost 6 bases and the J segment 6 bases; nucleotides outside the gene matches: 7. The DNA for the CDR3 is TGTGCCAGCAGTATGGGACTAGCGGCTAGCAATGAGCAGTTCTTC. Its translation is CASSMGLAASNEQFF.

V is TRBV7-8 and J is TRBJ2-1, with TRBD2 as a possible D gene (5 bases). The length of the CDR3 is 17 residues. Germline V gene sequence: CDR1 SGHVS, CDR2 FQNEAQ. V dropped 2 bases and J dropped 1 base, with 15 bases sitting between them. CDR3 region: CASSLTRTPLSYNEQFF. The DNA for the CDR3 is TGTGCCAGCAGCTTAACGAGGACTCCCTTATCCTACAATGAGCAGTTCTTC.

CDR3 in DNA: TGTGCCAGCAGCCCCCACAGCTCTGGGGCCAACGTCCTGACTTTC. Translation: CASSPHSSGANVLTF. The chain carries TRBV28 and TRBJ2-6; no reliable D call. This CDR3 region has 15 residues. The germline gives CDR1 MDHEN, CDR2 SYDVKM. Between the trimmed V and J ends, which lost 6 bases and 0 bases, there was a span of 9 bases.

This chain's CDR3 is CATSDATRQGYNEQFF. The CDR3, as DNA: TGTGCCACCAGTGATGCTACTAGACAGGGTTACAATGAGCAGTTCTTC. The chain recombines TRBV24-1 with TRBJ2-1; TRBD1 matches 7 bases. CDR1 is KGHDR and CDR2 is SFDVKD in the germline V gene. This CDR3 is built from 16 residues. The J segment lost 4 bases and the V segment lost 3 bases, leaving 8 bases of the junction unmatched.

The chain has TRBV20-1 and TRBJ2-5, with TRBD2 as a possible D gene (5 bases). V dropped 6 bases and J dropped 11 bases, with 16 bases sitting between them. Germline assignment: CDR1 DFQATT and CDR2 SNEGSKA (reference sequence). The CDR3 spans 11 residues. The CDR3 DNA reads as TGCAGTGCCCAACGACGGGATGAGCAGTACTTC. Its protein product is CSAQRRDEQYF.

The chain has TRBV6-5 and TRBJ2-7, with 8 bases lining up with TRBD1. The CDR3 has 14 amino acids. The germline CDR1 and CDR2 sequences are MNHEY and SVGAGI. J was trimmed by 4 bases and V by 6 bases; bases with no gene match: 8. CDR3 sequence: CASRITGGQYEQYF. CDR3 sequence (DNA): TGTGCCAGCAGGATTACAGGGGGACAGTACGAGCAGTACTTC.

J is TRBJ1-4 and V is TRBV2, with TRBD1 as a possible D gene (6 bases). Germline CDR1 and CDR2: SNHLY and FYNNEI. The V gene lost 3 bases and the J gene lost 5 bases, with 16 bases spanning the gap. This CDR3 contains 16 residues. CDR3 nucleotides: TGTGCCAGCAGTGATACAGGGCCGGGGTCCAATGAAAAACTGTTTTTT. This gives the protein CASSDTGPGSNEKLFF.

The chain links TRBV6-6 to TRBJ2-1, with 7 bases aligning to TRBD2. This CDR3 is built from 12 residues. After removal of 4 bases from V and 12 bases from J, the junction contained 6 bases not matched to a gene. In germline, CDR1 is MNHNY, CDR2 SVGAGI (reference sequence). CDR3 loop: CASSSMGGRQFF. CDR3 sequence (DNA): TGTGCCAGCAGTTCAATGGGGGGGAGGCAGTTCTTC.

The chain links TRBV6-2 or TRBV6-3 to TRBJ2-2, with 7 bases lining up with TRBD2. The ends lost 0 bases at V and 1 base at J; junction bases unmatched: 2. Germline CDR1 and CDR2: MNHEY and SVGEGT. The CDR3 spans 16 residues. The CDR3 loop reads CASSYSSGLNTGELFF. In DNA form, the CDR3 reads TGTGCCAGCAGTTACTCTAGCGGGTTGAACACCGGGGAGCTGTTTTTT.

This clonotype was picked up a small number of times. The J gene is TRBJ2-4, the V gene TRBV6-1; no reliable D call. There are 15 residues in the CDR3. The germline V and J ends were trimmed by 5 bases and 9 bases, with 20 bases remaining between them. Germline lookup yields CDR1 MNHNS and CDR2 SASEGT. CDR3 nucleotide sequence: TGTGCCAGCAGTACGCTACCAGGCCAAAAAGGCATTCAGTACTTC. Protein product: CASSTLPGQKGIQYF.

This clonotype came up a few times. V usage is TRBV12-3 or TRBV12-4 and J usage is TRBJ1-5, with a tentative D call TRBD1 (5 bases). This CDR3 is built from 15 residues. V lost 7 bases and J lost 0, with 13 bases in between. The CDR3: CASTIDSFSNQPQHF. For the CDR3, the DNA is TGTGCCAGCACCATAGACAGTTTTAGCAATCAGCCCCAGCATTTT.

This clonotype came up once. The rearrangement links TRBV5-1 to TRBJ2-5; 8 nucleotides align to TRBD1. Germline V lookup: CDR1 SGHRS, CDR2 YFSETQ. Trimming at V came to 1 base and at J to 4 bases, leaving 12 bases not matched to a gene. The CDR3 has 17 residues. CDR3 DNA sequence: TGCGCCAGCAGCTTGTCTCCGCAGGGGGCTAGAGGAGAGACCCAGTACTTC. Protein sequence: CASSLSPQGARGETQYF.

This CDR3 is CSVGSRGRSEQYF. In DNA, the CDR3 is TGCAGCGTAGGGTCTCGCGGGAGGAGCGAGCAGTACTTC. The chain carries TRBV29-1 and TRBJ2-4, with 8 bases lining up with TRBD2. The J call is uncertain, as TRBJ2-7 better fits the DNA end. Germline V gene lookup returns CDR1 SQVTM and CDR2 ANQGSEA. This CDR3 has 13 residues.

A few counts support this clonotype. V and J are TRBV3-1 and TRBJ1-2; 7 nucleotides match TRBD1. This CDR3 spans 15 amino acids. CDR1 LGHDT and CDR2 YNNKEL come from the germline V gene (reference sequence). V dropped 2 bases and J dropped 2; count of bases not matched to a gene: 5. The CDR3 DNA reads TGTGCCAGCAGCCAAATTTACAGGGGCAACTATGGCTACACCTTC. Translated, it gives CASSQIYRGNYGYTF.

The chain links TRBV5-1 to TRBJ2-2, with D possibly being TRBD1 (5 bases). CDR1 SGHRS and CDR2 YFSETQ come from the germline V gene. V gave up 0 bases and J gave up 6 bases, with 9 bases separating them. The CDR3 has 14 amino acids. The DNA of the CDR3 is TGCGCCAGCAGCTTGGCCTGGGGCGCCGGGGAGCTGTTTTTT. It codes for CASSLAWGAGELFF.

This clonotype was seen only a few times. The rearrangement joins TRBV15 to TRBJ2-1; TRBD2 matches 16 bases. The CDR3 is 21 residues long. V trimming: 0 bases; J trimming: 9 bases; junction bases outside the gene matches: 17. Germline V lookup: CDR1 LNHNV, CDR2 YYDKDF (reference sequence). As DNA, the CDR3 is TGTGCCACCAGCAGAGATTTGCTCCTACCGGGACTAGCGGGAGGGCTAATTGAGCAGTTCTTC. Translation gives CATSRDLLLPGLAGGLIEQFF.

The table lists this clonotype with a few counts. This chain uses TRBV29-1 with TRBJ2-1; D perhaps matches TRBD2 (5 bases). Germline CDR1 and CDR2: SQVTM and ANQGSEA. This CDR3 has 15 residues. V was clipped by 1 base and J by 3 bases, with 13 bases between them. This CDR3 is CSVEVRASLYNEQFF. The CDR3 nucleotides are TGCAGCGTTGAAGTCCGGGCTAGCCTCTACAATGAGCAGTTCTTC.

V gene TRBV9 combines with J gene TRBJ2-2; D gene unclear. The CDR3 has 15 residues. Trimming took off 0 bases at V and 0 bases at J, with 6 bases between the two ends. Germline V lookup: CDR1 SGDLS, CDR2 YYNGEE. CDR3 in amino acids: CASSVDSTNTGELFF. The CDR3 bases are TGTGCCAGCAGCGTAGACAGCACGAACACCGGGGAGCTGTTTTTT.

This clonotype has only a few counts. This rearrangement joins TRBV27 to TRBJ2-7; TRBD2 matches at 8 bases. Germline loops: CDR1 MNHEY, CDR2 SMNVEV (reference sequence). This CDR3 comprises 15 residues. J lost 4 bases, V lost 7 bases, and 12 bases had no gene match. CDR3 sequence: CASTPGASGLYEQYF. In DNA, the CDR3 is TGTGCCAGCACTCCGGGGGCTAGCGGGTTATACGAGCAGTACTTC.

This chain links TRBV25-1 with TRBJ2-6; no clear D. CDR3 length: 14 residues. CDR1 and CDR2 from the germline V gene are MGHDK and SYGVNS. V shed 5 bases and J shed 0 bases, with 5 bases lying between them. The CDR3 here is CASSSVSGANVLTF. CDR3 in DNA: TGTGCCAGCAGTTCGGTCTCTGGGGCCAACGTCCTGACTTTC.

This clonotype came up once. This may stem from a read error, because a much larger clone lies one nucleotide away. This rearrangement joins TRBV29-1 to TRBJ1-5, with 10 bases fitting TRBD1. The ends lost 6 bases at V and 5 bases at J; junction bases unmatched: 4. Germline-derived CDR1 and CDR2 are SQVTM and ANQGSEA. The CDR3 runs to 13 residues. This CDR3 reads CSVGQGSDQPQHF. CDR3 nucleotides: TGCAGCGTGGGACAGGGGAGCGATCAGCCCCAGCATTTT.